These T cell receptor beta chains were read from a single sample in a study of control samples from healthy donors and cancer patients. Sequencing was performed with immunoSEQ multiplex PCR; in TCRdb, only in-frame clones are kept and a portion is missing. The repertoire holds roughly 100,000 clones, with roughly 91% as singletons. Sequenced sample: PBMCs. The receptor source for this set is a man in his 60s with lung cancer. Each CDR3 is given with its conserved first and last residue. A D gene is named only where the DNA matches it firmly. Size tells how often a clone was seen (once, few, many) or the class of an expanded clone, and some rows leave it out.

TRBV5-1	TRBJ1-1	13	NA	NA	TGCGCCAGCAGCTTGGGATCGAACACTGAAGCTTTCTTT	CASSLGSNTEAFF
TRBV4-1	TRBJ1-1	15	NA	NA	TGCGCCAGCAGCCAAGTATCAATTTCGAACACTGAAGCTTTCTTT	CASSQVSISNTEAFF
TRBV6-5	TRBJ2-2	15	NA	once	TGTGCCAGCAGTTATTGGCAGACGAACACCGGGGAGCTGTTTTTT	CASSYWQTNTGELFF
TRBV5-6	TRBJ1-2	18	NA	NA	TGTGCCAGCAGCTTGGTTCTCAACGGGGGACTGAGGGTATATGGCTACACCTTC	CASSLVLNGGLRVYGYTF
TRBV5-6	TRBJ2-1	19	TRBD2	NA	TGTGCCAGCAGCTCCTTGGCGGGGGGCGGTTTTCGCTCCTACAATGAGCAGTTCTTC	CASSSLAGGGFRSYNEQFF
TRBV5-1	TRBJ2-3	17	NA	NA	TGCGCCAGCAGCTTGACAGTGTCAGCTTCTAGCACAGATACGCAGTATTTT	CASSLTVSASSTDTQYF
TRBV5-4	TRBJ1-2	13	NA	NA	TGTGCCAGCAGCTTGGCACTCTACTATGGCTACACCTTC	CASSLALYYGYTF
TRBV18	TRBJ1-2	14	NA	NA	TGTGCCAGCTCACTGACAGAGACTAACTATGGCTACACCTTC	CASSLTETNYGYTF
TRBV5-4	TRBJ1-1	14	TRBD1	once	TGTGCCAGCAGCATTGACAGGGGGGACACTGAAGCTTTCTTT	CASSIDRGDTEAFF
TRBV7-6	TRBJ1-4	16	TRBD1	NA	TGTGCCAGCAGCTTAGCCCCAGGGGGCATTAATGAAAAACTGTTTTTT	CASSLAPGGINEKLFF
TRBV18	TRBJ2-2	16	TRBD2	few	TGTGCCAGCTCGCTAGGACTAGCGGAGAACACCGGGGAGCTGTTTTTT	CASSLGLAENTGELFF
TRBV5-1	TRBJ2-4	16	TRBD1	NA	TGCGCCAGCAGCCCCGGACAGGGTTCGGCCAAAAACATTCAGTACTTC	CASSPGQGSAKNIQYF
TRBV5-1	TRBJ1-4	17	TRBD1	NA	TGCGCCAGCAGCTTGGTGGGAGCCGGGACAGACAGTAAAAAACTGTTTTTT	CASSLVGAGTDSKKLFF
TRBV14	TRBJ1-2	15	NA	NA	TGTGCCAGCAGCCCCCCGGTTGGGGGCAACTATGGCTACACCTTC	CASSPPVGGNYGYTF
TRBV6-5	TRBJ2-5	16	TRBD1	NA	TGTGCCAGCAGTTCCACTTCGACAGGGTGGGGAGAGACCCAGTACTTC	CASSSTSTGWGETQYF
TRBV7-2	TRBJ2-2	15	NA	once	TGTGCCAGCACCGCGGACACGGTCTACACCGGGGAGCTGTTTTTT	CASTADTVYTGELFF
TRBV27	TRBJ2-2	14	NA	NA	TGTGCCAGCAGTTTATCGACCCAGGCCGGGGAGCTGTTTTTT	CASSLSTQAGELFF
TRBV10-3	TRBJ1-3	13	NA	NA	TGTGCCATCAGTGAGGGCTCTGGAAACACCATATATTTT	CAISEGSGNTIYF
TRBV9	TRBJ2-3	13	NA	NA	TGTGCCAGCAGCGTAGATTCAGGTTATACGCAGTATTTT	CASSVDSGYTQYF
TRBV4-2	TRBJ1-1	13	NA	once	TGTGCCAGCAGCCAAGACAGCTTCACTGAAGCTTTCTTT	CASSQDSFTEAFF
TRBV7-3	TRBJ1-1	15	NA	once	TGTGCCAGCAGCCCCGATCCGGGACAGAACACTGAAGCTTTCTTT	CASSPDPGQNTEAFF
TRBV9	TRBJ1-3	15	NA	NA	TGTGCCAGCAGCGCTTGGGGTGAGACAGGAAACACCATATATTTT	CASSAWGETGNTIYF
TRBV7-2	TRBJ2-7	15	NA	NA	TGTGCCAGCAGCTTAGACGGGGGTAGCTCCTACGAGCAGTACTTC	CASSLDGGSSYEQYF
TRBV5-1	TRBJ1-5	14	NA	few	TGCGCCAGCAGCTTGGGACAGCCCAATCAGCCCCAGCATTTT	CASSLGQPNQPQHF
TRBV11-2	TRBJ2-1	17	TRBD2	NA	TGTGCCAGCAGCTTAGAAGGTCGGGGGACTAACTACAATGAGCAGTTCTTC	CASSLEGRGTNYNEQFF
TRBV12-3/TRBV12-4	TRBJ1-5	13	NA	NA	TGTGCCAGCAGTAGGACCGCGTTTCAACCCCAGCATTTT	CASSRTAFQPQHF
TRBV20-1	TRBJ1-1	10	NA	NA	TGCAGTGCGGGAGGCGGTGAAGCTTTCTTT	CSAGGGEAFF
TRBV6-2/TRBV6-3	TRBJ2-3	15	NA	NA	TGTGCCAGCAGTTACTCTTTGGACAGACCGGATACGCAGTATTTT	CASSYSLDRPDTQYF